The count of the clone carrying this T cell receptor (beta chain) is one. Autoimmune disease history or systemic immunosuppression led to patients being barred. TCRdb's copy holds only in-frame clones and misses some; the assay was immunoSEQ multiplex PCR. Here the sample spans 100,000 to 150,000 clones, about 92% being singletons. The CDR3 consists of 15 residues. V lost 1 base to trimming and J lost 2 bases, with 6 bases between them. Germline V CDR1 and CDR2: MDHEN, SYDVKM. This sample was taken from a study of OX40 agonist ivuxolimab in advanced cancers. The rearrangement uses TRBV28 and TRBJ2-6, with unresolved D. Sequencing used CD4+ or CD8+ T cells sorted from blood, obtained in a trial of the OX40 agonist ivuxolimab. The clonotype was recovered from an adult with an advanced solid tumor such as melanoma, head and neck, liver or kidney cancer. CDR3 sequence reads: CASSLYLTGANVLTF. CDR3 DNA sequence: TGTGCCAGCAGTTTATACCTGACTGGGGCCAACGTCCTGACTTTC.